This entry lists 14 T cell receptor beta chains sequenced from one sample in a study of tumor-infiltrating lymphocytes in primary liver carcinoma. For each extraction, RNA and DNA were obtained together from 20-30 mg of unsorted bulk tissue. Starting material of about 480 ng total RNA yielded TCR beta cDNA via a constant-region primer. Libraries covering TCR beta were generated through three nested multiplex PCR rounds (using a slightly modified ARM-PCR). TRBV1-TRBV30 forward primers paired with a C-beta reverse primer drove the first two PCR rounds, roughly 10 cycles each. In TCRdb, the multiplex PCR reads were re-called with MiXCR into one record per CDR3 protein. This sample has over 75,000 distinct CDR3 sequences, with just over 65% found just once. Specimen: tumor-adjacent normal liver tissue. Every receptor here comes from a man aged 35 to 55 with primary liver carcinoma and hepatitis B virus infection.

This clonotype was counted many times. The rearrangement joins TRBV7-9 to TRBJ2-3; a weak D match, TRBD2 (5 bases). CDR3 size: 14 residues. CDR1 and CDR2 (germline): SEHNR, FQNEAQ (reference sequence). V lost 5 bases and J 6 bases, leaving 15 bases between the germline ends. The CDR3 nucleotides are TGTGCCAGCAGCGATCGACTATTTACCGATACGCAGTATTTT. Amino acids: CASSDRLFTDTQYF.

The chain uses TRBV11-3 and TRBJ2-2; D is unresolved. V was trimmed by 8 bases and J by 2 bases, leaving 9 bases between them. Germline V gene data show CDR1 as SGHNT and CDR2 as YENEEA. The CDR3 covers 13 residues. CDR3 sequence: CASGLGNTGELFF. The CDR3 DNA sequence: TGTGCCAGCGGTCTTGGCAACACCGGGGAGCTGTTTTTT.

Comments on this clonotype: An end of the junction differs from the germline gene, which may be a read error. The chain joins TRBV11-2 to TRBJ2-7; D not resolved. The V gene's germline CDR1 is SGHAT and CDR2 FQNNGV. This CDR3 is 15 amino acids long. The DNA of the CDR3 is TGTGCCAGCAGCTTGGTATCTTTGTTTCAGGACGAACAGTGCTTC. This sequence encodes CASSLVSLFQDEQCF. The complete variable domain, with remaining parts taken from reference TRBV11-2 and TRBJ2-7, reads EAGVAQSPRYKIIEKRQSVAFWCNPISGHATLYWYQQILGQGPKLLIQFQNNGVVDDSQLPKDRFSAERLKGVDSTLKIQPAKLEDSAVYLCASSLVSLFQDEQCFGPGTRLTVT.

The chain is built from TRBV2 and TRBJ2-1, with TRBD2 identical over 7 bases. The germline CDR1 and CDR2 sequences are SNHLY and FYNNEI. The V segment lost 7 bases and the J segment 3 bases; nucleotides outside the gene matches: 6. The CDR3 is 14 residues long. CDR3 nucleotide sequence: TGTGCCAGCACGCGGGAGAGGATCTACAATGAGCAGTTCTTC. Translating gives CASTRERIYNEQFF.

A word on this clonotype: Likely a read error: the CDR3 ends without its conserved phenylalanine or tryptophan. The DNA is omitted, as the CDR3 cannot be located on it reliably, and the CDR3 follows TCRdb's listing. This sequence joins TRBV11-1 and TRBJ2-2; TRBD2, as called in the table, went unchecked against the DNA. Looked up from germline, CDR1 is SGHAT and CDR2 is FQDESV (reference sequence). The CDR3 length equals 17 residues, ends included. The CDR3 spells CASSFLGGRDYTGEPFI.

In regard to this clonotype: At one end, the junction sequence differs from germline, possibly due to a read error. The chain is built from TRBV11-1 and TRBJ2-2; 8 nucleotides match TRBD1. The CDR3 length is 15 residues. Germline loops: CDR1 SGHAT, CDR2 FQDESV (reference sequence). The chain's CDR3 is CASSPDRVGAGELFF. The CDR3 nucleotides are TGTGCCAGCAGCCCGGACAGGGTGGGCGCCGGGGAACTGTTTTTT.

To note about this clonotype: Since the CDR3 does not end with the conserved phenylalanine or tryptophan, this likely comes from a read error. The gene calls are TRBV7-9 and TRBJ2-7; D gene uncertain. CDR1 is SEHNR and CDR2 is FQNEAQ in the germline V gene (reference sequence). The CDR3 has 13 amino acids. V dropped 0 bases and J dropped 6 bases, with 9 bases sitting between them. DNA for the CDR3: TGTGCCAGCAGCTTAGCTAGTACCTGCGAGCAGTACCTC. Its protein is CASSLASTCEQYL.

This clonotype was recorded many times. This chain joins TRBV10-2 and TRBJ2-7; D is perhaps TRBD1 (6 bases). Per the germline V gene, CDR1 is WSHSY and CDR2 is SAAADI. This CDR3 has 14 amino acids. V gave up 6 bases and J gave up 2 bases, with 14 bases separating them. CDR3 sequence (DNA): TGCGCCAGCAGCCCCGGGACATTAGCCTACGAGCAGTACTTC. This sequence encodes CASSPGTLAYEQYF.

V is TRBV11-2 and J is TRBJ2-7; 7 bases line up with TRBD1. With 8 bases clipped from V and 4 bases from J, the junction kept 11 bases outside the gene matches. The germline V gene has CDR1 SGHAT and CDR2 FQNNGV. The CDR3 has 14 residues. The CDR3 DNA sequence: TGTGCCAGCCGAGTCGGGACAGCCTTATACGAGCAGTACTTC. As protein: CASRVGTALYEQYF.

As concerns this clonotype: A read error may produce the germline difference seen at one junction end. The DNA for the CDR3 is TGTGCCAGCAGCACCCCTAGCGGGGAATACGAGCACTACTTC. Protein sequence: CASSTPSGEYEHYF. The rearrangement joins TRBV11-2 to TRBJ2-7, with 9 bases aligning to TRBD2. The CDR3 loop spans 14 amino acids. Germline loops: CDR1 SGHAT, CDR2 FQNNGV.

About this clonotype: Sequence at one end of the junction differs from germline and may be a read error. The chain is built from TRBV6-5 and TRBJ2-1, with D possibly matching TRBD2 (5 bases). The CDR3 sequence is 15 residues long. The germline V gene encodes CDR1 MNHEY and CDR2 SVGAGI. The CDR3 region is CASSYRTATYNGQSF. The CDR3 DNA is TGTGCCAGCAGTTACCGGACTGCTACCTACAATGGGCAATCCTTC.

Remarks on this clonotype: Germline is not matched at one junction end, which may reflect a read error. The chain has TRBV11-2 and TRBJ2-3; 9 nucleotides align to TRBD2. The CDR3 contains 16 residues. The germline V gene encodes CDR1 SGHAT and CDR2 FQNNGV. The CDR3 region has the DNA TGTGCCAGCATCCCCACCAGCGGGGGGAGCACAGTTACGCAGTATTTT. Its protein is CASIPTSGGSTVTQYF.

This chain links TRBV6-5 with TRBJ2-2; TRBD1 agrees at 9 bases. The CDR3 consists of 15 residues. Trimming cost V 8 bases and J 4 bases; bases outside gene matches: 8. Germline lookup yields CDR1 MNHEY and CDR2 SVGAGI. CDR3 in DNA: TGTGCCAGCCGCGTAAGGACAGGGGCCACCGGGGAGCTGTTTTTT. This encodes CASRVRTGATGELFF.

This clonotype is classed as medium-sized. At one end the junction does not follow the germline gene, possibly because of a read error. The V and J genes are TRBV10-1 and TRBJ2-7, with 11 bases that match TRBD2. The germline gives CDR1 WNHNN, CDR2 SYGVQD (reference sequence). The CDR3 sequence is 15 residues long. CDR3 protein: CASSYTSGSSYEQYF. The CDR3 region has the DNA TGTGCCAGCAGTTACACTAGCGGGAGCTCCTACGAGCAGTACTTC.